Each of the 7 T cell receptor beta chains below was sequenced from the same sample in a study of T cell clonality in common variable immunodeficiency. The assay was immunoSEQ multiplex PCR, and TCRdb's table has in-frame clones only and misses some. The sample was found to contain approximately 40,000 clones, and every one recurs. The sample taken for sequencing was peripheral blood mononuclear cells. Receptors originate from a person between 18 and 70 years old in good health.

In this sample, this clone turned up many times. The read terminates 3 residues before the CDR3 end, so the remaining end is supplied by the germline J gene. This rearrangement joins TRBV5-1 to TRBJ1-1; D is possibly TRBD1 (5 bases). The CDR3 runs 14 residues. Per the germline V gene, CDR1 is SGHRS and CDR2 is YFSETQ. V lost 4 bases to trimming and J lost 0 bases, with 10 bases between them. The covered CDR3 bases are TGCGCCAGCAGCGCGGACACCCTGAACACTGAA. Residues: CASSADTLNTE. In full, the CDR3 is CASSADTLNTEAFF.

This clone was picked up many times. Read data end 3 residues before the CDR3 end; the end is taken from the germline J gene. The chain joins TRBV5-1 to TRBJ2-5; no reliable D call. With 4 bases removed from V and 1 base from J, the gap between germline ends came to 11 bases. Per the germline V gene, CDR1 is SGHRS and CDR2 is YFSETQ. The CDR3 sequence is 14 residues long. The DNA read from the CDR3 is TGCGCCAGCAGCCCTGGGCAGATCCAAGAGACC. The encoded protein is CASSPGQIQET. The entire CDR3 sequence reads CASSPGQIQETQYF.

This clone has a count of ten or more. This CDR3 is CASSLAPASALGYTF. The sequenced part of the CDR3 DNA is TGTGCCAGCAGCTTAGCGCCGGCGAGCGCCCTAGGC. This chain uses TRBV7-2 with TRBJ1-2; no firm D call. From the germline J gene comes the end of the CDR3, since the read stops 3 residues before it. The CDR3 totals 15 residues. Germline V gives CDR1 SGHTA, CDR2 FQGNSA.

There are many counts of this clone. The read comes to an end 3 residues before the CDR3 does, leaving the germline J gene to fill in the end. This chain connects TRBV30 to TRBJ2-3; D not certain. This CDR3 region has 13 residues. Per the germline V gene, CDR1 is GTSNPN and CDR2 is SVGIG (reference sequence). Trimming cost V 1 base and J 0 bases, with 5 bases left between them. The CDR3 sequence is CAWSEGSTDTQYF. The CDR3 DNA, read in part, is TGTGCCTGGAGTGAGGGTAGCACAGATACG.

This clone was seen repeatedly, ten times or more. Read sequence stops 3 residues before the CDR3 end, and the germline J gene provides the missing end. The rearrangement uses TRBV9 and TRBJ2-3, with 12 bases fitting TRBD2. After removal of 9 bases from V and 3 bases from J, the junction contained 8 bases not matched to a gene. Germline lookup yields CDR1 SGDLS and CDR2 YYNGEE. This CDR3 has 15 residues. CDR3: CATSSGGGPTDTQYF. CDR3 bases read: TGTGCCACCTCTAGCGGGGGGGGACCAACAGATACG.

This clone has ten or more counts. The read stops 3 residues short of the end of the CDR3; the missing end is completed from the germline J gene. V and J are TRBV4-1 and TRBJ2-7; the match to TRBD1 covers 9 bases. The CDR3 spans 15 residues. The V gene's germline CDR1 is MGHRA and CDR2 YSYEKL. V was pared by 2 bases and J by 1 base, with 3 bases of the junction left unmatched. The CDR3 here is CASSQLGQGSYEQYF. The part of the CDR3 DNA that was read is TGCGCCAGCAGCCAACTGGGACAGGGTTCCTACGAG.

This clone has a count of ten or more. The read finishes 3 residues shy of the CDR3 end, and the germline J gene is used to complete it. This chain connects TRBV7-3 to TRBJ2-3; 10 bases map to TRBD2. Unmatched junction bases numbered 10, after V lost 4 bases and J lost 6 bases. CDR3 length: 16 residues. CDR1 is SGHTA and CDR2 is FQGTGA in the germline V gene. This chain's CDR3 is CASSSPSSGGADTQYF. The sequenced part of the CDR3 DNA is TGTGCCAGCAGCTCCCCTTCCAGCGGGGGGGCCGATACG. The full variable domain, rest sourced from reference TRBV7-3 and TRBJ2-3, is GAGVSQTPSNKVTEKGKYVELRCDPISGHTALYWYRQSLGQGPEFLIYFQGTGAADDSGLPNDRFFAVRPEGSVSTLKIQRTERGDSAVYLCASSSPSSGGADTQYFGPGTRLTVL.